This entry lists 30 T cell receptor beta chains sequenced from one sample in a study of patients and donors after allogeneic stem cell transplantation. TCRdb re-called the RT-PCR reads through MiXCR, storing one row per CDR3 protein. This sample has 40,000 to 45,000 distinct CDR3 sequences; roughly 30% occur once, and the top ten carry roughly 70%. Input material: blood, either unsorted or a sorted T cell fraction (not recorded which). The receptors come from a human donor who was either an allogeneic HSCT recipient or a stem cell or donor lymphocyte infusion donor (not recorded which). It is not recorded whose cells these are; they may come from a transplant donor.

With respect to this clonotype: One junction end does not reproduce the germline sequence, and a read error may be involved. The gene calls are TRBV12-3 or TRBV12-4 and TRBJ1-3; D gene unclear. The length of the CDR3 is 17 residues. The CDR3 DNA reads TGTGCCTGCAGTTTTCTCAACGGGTTCAGCTCTGGAAACACCATATATTTT. Translating it yields CACSFLNGFSSGNTIYF.

The chain joins TRBV20-1 to TRBJ2-2, with TRBD2 identical over 12 bases. Germline CDR1 reads DFQATT; CDR2 reads SNEGSKA (reference sequence). The V and J ends lost 3 bases and 4 bases, in that order; junction bases with no gene match: 3. The CDR3 extends over 15 amino acids. CDR3 sequence reads: CSARRLAGVTGELFF. The CDR3 DNA follows: TGCAGTGCTAGGAGACTAGCGGGAGTCACCGGGGAGCTGTTTTTT.

This chain uses TRBV12-3 or TRBV12-4 with TRBJ1-1; the D is unclear. The CDR3 runs to 12 residues. V lost 8 bases and J lost 11, with 18 bases in between. The CDR3 DNA follows: TGTGCCAGCTCCCTTTTCCTTAGAATCGCTTTCTTT. Protein product: CASSLFLRIAFF.

This clonotype appeared a few times. The chain carries TRBV6-2 or TRBV6-3 and TRBJ1-4; D is unresolved. CDR1 is MNHEY, CDR2 SVGEGT, per germline. The CDR3 has 15 residues. Trimming removed 3 bases from V and 5 bases from J, with 13 bases in between. CDR3 DNA sequence: TGTGCCAGCAGTTATCGTTCGGCAGCGAATGAAAAACTGTTTTTT. Amino acids: CASSYRSAANEKLFF.

This sequence joins TRBV28 and TRBJ1-3; no clear D. V lost 7 bases, J lost 3 bases, and 10 bases lay in between. Germline loops: CDR1 MDHEN, CDR2 SYDVKM. The CDR3 is 13 residues long. For the CDR3, the DNA is TGTGCCAGCATAACCCTTAGTGGAAACACCATATATTTT. This codes for CASITLSGNTIYF.

In its sample, this clonotype was seen a few times. V and J are TRBV6-2 or TRBV6-3 and TRBJ2-7; TRBD1 aligns across 7 bases. V shed 10 bases and J 5 bases; nucleotides not matched to a gene: 11. Germline loops: CDR1 MNHEY, CDR2 SVGEGT. The CDR3 loop spans 13 amino acids. CDR3 DNA: TGTGCCACCAGGGGGTTTTCCACCGACGAGCAGTACTTC. Translation gives CATRGFSTDEQYF.

This clonotype was picked up many times. CDR3 nucleotide sequence: TGCAGTGCTACAACAGGGAGGTGGGAAAAACTGTTTTTT. Amino acids: CSATTGRWEKLFF. The chain is built from TRBV20-1 and TRBJ1-4, with a possible D match to TRBD1 (6 bases). V gave up 4 bases and J gave up 8 bases, with 14 bases separating them. CDR1 DFQATT and CDR2 SNEGSKA come from the germline V gene (reference sequence). The CDR3 is 13 amino acids.

The V and J genes are TRBV4-3 and TRBJ2-5; D unresolved. Trimming took off 4 bases at V and 5 bases at J, with 11 bases between the two ends. Germline V gives CDR1 LGHNA, CDR2 YSLEER. The CDR3 runs 13 residues. This CDR3 is CASSRHPRETQYF. The DNA for the CDR3 is TGCGCCAGCAGCCGGCATCCTAGGGAGACCCAGTACTTC.

In this sample, this clonotype turned up a few times. J is TRBJ2-6 and V is TRBV10-3; 8 bases match TRBD1. Trimming took 4 bases from V and 2 from J; bases not matched to a gene: 10. Per the germline V gene, CDR1 is ENHRY and CDR2 is SYGVKD. This CDR3 has 18 amino acids. For the CDR3, the DNA is TGTGCCATCAGTGGATTCTCAGGGGGCAGGGCTGGGGCCAACGTCCTGACTTTC. As protein: CAISGFSGGRAGANVLTF.

Remarks on this clonotype: Its ends do not fully match the called genes, so a read error is possible. The rearrangement joins TRBV28 to TRBJ2-3; D perhaps matches TRBD1 (6 bases). Looked up from germline, CDR1 is MDHEN and CDR2 is SYDVKM. This CDR3 has 14 amino acids. DNA for the CDR3: TGTGCCAGCAGTTTCAGGGGTTGGACAGATAGGCAGTATTTT. It yields the protein CASSFRGWTDRQYF.

A few counts support this clonotype. The V and J genes are TRBV28 and TRBJ2-3; D ambiguous. CDR3 size: 13 residues. Germline assignment: CDR1 MDHEN and CDR2 SYDVKM. Trimming shortened V by 10 bases and J by 2 bases, and 13 bases separated the two germline ends. The CDR3: CATFYRATDTQYF. CDR3 DNA: TGTGCCACCTTCTACCGGGCCACAGATACGCAGTATTTT.

This clonotype was seen a few times. CDR3 sequence (DNA): TGCAGCGGACTGTCCGGGACTAGCGGGAGTACAGCCTACAATGAGCAGTTCTTC. It is translated as CSGLSGTSGSTAYNEQFF. The J gene is TRBJ2-1, the V gene TRBV29-1; 14 positions agree with TRBD2. The CDR3 runs 18 residues. CDR1 and CDR2 (germline): SQVTM, ANQGSEA. The V gene end was trimmed by 7 bases and the J gene end by 2 bases; junction bases not matched to a gene: 13.

This clonotype showed up just a few times. V usage is TRBV7-2 and J usage is TRBJ1-2; D gene unclear. Deletions cut 3 bases from V and 6 bases from J, with 8 bases between. Germline V lookup: CDR1 SGHTA, CDR2 FQGNSA. CDR3 size: 12 residues. This chain's CDR3 is CASSFIFDGYTF. CDR3 nucleotides: TGTGCCAGCAGCTTCATTTTTGATGGCTACACCTTC.

The chain recombines TRBV5-1 with TRBJ2-7; 13 bases align to TRBD2. Germline V gives CDR1 SGHRS, CDR2 YFSETQ. V shed 3 bases, J shed 6 bases, and the junction held 3 bases outside the gene matches. CDR3 length: 14 residues. CDR3 coding DNA: TGCGCCAGCAGCTCGGGACTAGCGGGAACCGAGCAGTACTTC. As protein: CASSSGLAGTEQYF. The entire variable domain, with the rest obtained from reference TRBV5-1 and TRBJ2-7, is as follows: KAGVTQTPRYLIKTRGQQVTLSCSPISGHRSVSWYQQTPGQGLQFLFEYFSETQRNKGNFPGRFSGRQFSNSRSEMNVSTLELGDSALYLCASSSGLAGTEQYFGPGTRLTVT.

Many counts were recorded for this clonotype. The chain has TRBV3-1 and TRBJ1-3; D unclear. CDR3 length: 13 amino acids. V was shortened by 4 bases and J by 12 bases, with 16 bases between the two germline ends. Germline loops: CDR1 LGHDT, CDR2 YNNKEL (reference sequence). The CDR3 reads CASSPSVPGRIYF. CDR3 nucleotides: TGTGCCAGCAGCCCATCAGTCCCGGGTCGCATATATTTT.

This clonotype was picked up many times. The chain uses TRBV20-1 and TRBJ1-2; D is perhaps TRBD1 (6 bases). Germline V gives CDR1 DFQATT, CDR2 SNEGSKA (reference sequence). The V gene lost 4 bases and the J gene lost 4 bases, with 16 bases spanning the gap. CDR3 size: 14 residues. The CDR3 bases are TGCAGTGCTAATCCGGGACAAAATGTCTATGGCTACACCTTC. It codes for CSANPGQNVYGYTF.

The genes are TRBV12-3 or TRBV12-4 and TRBJ1-2; TRBD1 might be the D (5 bases). The V and J ends lost 4 bases and 3 bases respectively, with 9 bases between them. The CDR3 contains 13 residues. The CDR3 bases are TGTGCCAGCAGTTACTCCAGGGACTATGGCTACACCTTC. Amino acids: CASSYSRDYGYTF.

The chain combines TRBV3-1 with TRBJ2-2; D might be TRBD2 (6 bases). The V gene's germline CDR1 is LGHDT and CDR2 YNNKEL (reference sequence). The CDR3 covers 17 residues. V gave up 1 base and J gave up 4 bases, with 16 bases separating them. CDR3: CASSQVRGKWGTGELFF. In nucleotides, the CDR3 is TGTGCCAGCAGCCAAGTACGGGGGAAGTGGGGCACCGGGGAGCTGTTTTTT.

The rearrangement joins TRBV20-1 to TRBJ1-3, with a tentative D call TRBD1 (6 bases). The CDR3 is made up of 15 amino acids. The ends were cut back, 2 bases at V and 3 bases at J, with 14 bases in the middle. From germline, CDR1 is DFQATT and CDR2 SNEGSKA (reference sequence). The CDR3 loop is CSARRGGTLGNTIYF. The CDR3 region has the DNA TGCAGTGCTAGAAGGGGCGGGACACTTGGAAACACCATATATTTT.

This clonotype was detected many times. The gene calls are TRBV28 and TRBJ1-2; D is perhaps TRBD1 (6 bases). CDR1 is MDHEN, CDR2 SYDVKM, per germline. The CDR3 contains 16 residues. V gave up 5 bases and J gave up 7 bases, with 23 bases separating them. The CDR3 spells CASSLVRTAFFSGYTF. The CDR3 coding sequence is TGTGCCAGCAGTCTGGTCCGGACAGCCTTTTTTAGTGGCTACACCTTC.

This sequence joins TRBV12-3 or TRBV12-4 and TRBJ1-2; perhaps TRBD1 as D (6 bases). CDR3 length: 13 amino acids. V lost 2 bases and J 8 bases, leaving 12 bases between the germline ends. Here the CDR3 reads CASSLRPGDGYTF. The CDR3 region has the DNA TGTGCCAGCAGTTTAAGGCCAGGGGACGGCTACACCTTC.

The sample holds a few counts of this clonotype. The chain uses TRBV14 and TRBJ1-1; tentative D call: TRBD1 (5 bases). Deletions cut 4 bases from V and 3 bases from J, with 21 bases between. From germline, CDR1 is SGHDN and CDR2 FVKESK. The CDR3 is 17 amino acids. CDR3 sequence: CASSRTRGELYYTEAFF. In nucleotides, the CDR3 is TGTGCCAGCAGCCGCACGAGGGGTGAATTATATTACACTGAAGCTTTCTTT.

This clonotype was counted only a few times. V usage is TRBV11-2 and J usage is TRBJ1-1; D is uncertain. The CDR3 loop spans 15 amino acids. Per germline, CDR1 SGHAT and CDR2 FQNNGV. Between the trimmed V and J ends, which lost 1 base and 0 bases, there was a span of 9 bases. The DNA of the CDR3 is TGTGCCAGCAGCTTAGGGTTGGGGTTGAACACTGAAGCTTTCTTT. It is translated as CASSLGLGLNTEAFF.

This clonotype has just a few counts. The genes are TRBV29-1 and TRBJ2-3, with TRBD2 identical over 10 bases. The trim removed 7 bases at V and 3 bases at J, leaving 7 bases unmatched. Germline V gives CDR1 SQVTM, CDR2 ANQGSEA. This CDR3 region has 14 residues. CDR3 sequence: CSADQREGTDTQYF. In DNA, the CDR3 is TGCAGCGCGGACCAGCGGGAGGGGACAGATACGCAGTATTTT.

The chain links TRBV15 to TRBJ2-5, with a possible D match to TRBD2 (5 bases). V lost 8 bases to trimming and J lost 1 base, with 11 bases between them. Germline V gene data show CDR1 as LNHNV and CDR2 as YYDKDF (reference sequence). The CDR3 sequence is 13 residues long. CDR3 loop: CATSQRSQETQYF. CDR3 nucleotide sequence: TGTGCCACCTCCCAGCGGAGCCAAGAGACCCAGTACTTC.

CDR3 in DNA: TGTGCCAGCAGTTACTCGTGGGGCATGAACACTGAAGCTTTCTTT. Protein sequence: CASSYSWGMNTEAFF. V usage is TRBV6-2 or TRBV6-3 and J usage is TRBJ1-1; possible D gene TRBD1, 5 bases. The CDR3 covers 15 residues. Trimming removed 0 bases at V and 0 bases at J, with 8 bases between. Germline-derived CDR1 and CDR2 are MNHEY and SVGEGT.

There are many counts of this clonotype. V is TRBV28 and J is TRBJ2-1; TRBD1 or TRBD2 may be the D gene (5 bases each). V was shortened by 10 bases and J by 4 bases, with 20 bases between the two germline ends. From germline, CDR1 is MDHEN and CDR2 SYDVKM. The CDR3 length is 15 residues. CDR3 in amino acids: CATRPGTVGYNEQFF. Written as DNA, the CDR3 is TGTGCCACCCGACCCGGGACGGTGGGGTACAATGAGCAGTTCTTC.

This clonotype has more than one count but fewer than ten. The chain links TRBV5-1 to TRBJ1-1, with TRBD1 as a possible D gene (5 bases). Trimming cost V 5 bases and J 7 bases, with 9 bases left between them. Looked up from germline, CDR1 is SGHRS and CDR2 is YFSETQ. The CDR3 is 11 amino acids. CDR3 region: CASRSGLEAFF. In DNA, the CDR3 is TGCGCCAGCAGGTCGGGGCTTGAAGCTTTCTTT.

This clonotype showed up just a few times. The gene calls are TRBV6-6 and TRBJ1-4; D unresolved. This CDR3 is 12 amino acids long. CDR1 and CDR2 (germline): MNHNY, SVGAGI (reference sequence). Trimming removed 0 bases at V and 6 bases at J, with 2 bases between. DNA for the CDR3: TGTGCCAGCAGTTACTCTGATGAAAAACTGTTTTTT. This gives the protein CASSYSDEKLFF.

This rearrangement joins TRBV6-5 to TRBJ2-3, with unresolved D. V was pared by 3 bases and J by 2 bases, with 12 bases between. The germline CDR1 and CDR2 sequences are MNHEY and SVGAGI. The CDR3 length is 15 residues. The CDR3 loop reads CASSYDISPTDTQYF. The CDR3 bases are TGTGCCAGCAGTTATGACATTTCACCCACAGATACGCAGTATTTT.